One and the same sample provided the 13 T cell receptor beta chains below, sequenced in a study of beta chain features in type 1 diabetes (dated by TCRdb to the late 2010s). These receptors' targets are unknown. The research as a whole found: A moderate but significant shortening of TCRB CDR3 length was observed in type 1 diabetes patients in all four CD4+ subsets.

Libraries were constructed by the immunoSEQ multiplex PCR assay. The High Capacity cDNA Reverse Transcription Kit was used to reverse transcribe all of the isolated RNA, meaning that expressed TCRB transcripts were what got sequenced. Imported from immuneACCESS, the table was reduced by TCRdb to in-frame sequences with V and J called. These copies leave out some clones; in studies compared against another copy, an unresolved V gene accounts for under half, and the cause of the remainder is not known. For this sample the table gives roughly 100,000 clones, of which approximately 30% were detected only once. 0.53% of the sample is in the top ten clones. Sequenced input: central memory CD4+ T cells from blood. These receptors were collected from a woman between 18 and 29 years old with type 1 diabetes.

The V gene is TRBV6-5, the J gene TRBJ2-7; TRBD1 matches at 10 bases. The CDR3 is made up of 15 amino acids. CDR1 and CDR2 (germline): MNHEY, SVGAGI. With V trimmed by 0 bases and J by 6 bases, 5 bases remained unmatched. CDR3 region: CASSYSGTGVSEQYF. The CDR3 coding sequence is TGTGCCAGCAGTTACTCGGGGACAGGGGTCAGCGAGCAGTACTTC.

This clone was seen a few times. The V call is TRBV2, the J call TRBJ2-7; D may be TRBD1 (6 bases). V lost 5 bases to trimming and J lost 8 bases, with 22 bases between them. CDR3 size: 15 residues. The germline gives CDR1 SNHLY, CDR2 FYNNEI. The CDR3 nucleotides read TGTGCCAGCAGTAGGGGGTTGGGCCCCTTAGAAAAGCAGTACTTC. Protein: CASSRGLGPLEKQYF.

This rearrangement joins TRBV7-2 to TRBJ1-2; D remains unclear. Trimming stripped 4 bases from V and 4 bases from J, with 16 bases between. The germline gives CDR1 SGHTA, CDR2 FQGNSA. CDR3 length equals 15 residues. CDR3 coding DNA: TGTGCCAGCAGCTCATGGACGCCAGAGGGCTATGGCTACACCTTC. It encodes CASSSWTPEGYGYTF. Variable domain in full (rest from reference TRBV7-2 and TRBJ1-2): GAGVSQSPSNKVTEKGKDVELRCDPISGHTALYWYRQSLGQGLEFLIYFQGNSAPDKSGLPSDRFSAERTGGSVSTLTIQRTQQEDSAVYLCASSSWTPEGYGYTFGSGTRLTVV.

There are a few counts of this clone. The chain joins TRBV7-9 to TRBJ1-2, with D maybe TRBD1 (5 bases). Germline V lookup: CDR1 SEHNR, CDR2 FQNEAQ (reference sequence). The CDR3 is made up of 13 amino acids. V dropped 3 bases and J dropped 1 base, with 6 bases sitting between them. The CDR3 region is CASSLGLNYGYTF. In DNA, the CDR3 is TGTGCCAGCAGCTTGGGACTTAACTATGGCTACACCTTC.

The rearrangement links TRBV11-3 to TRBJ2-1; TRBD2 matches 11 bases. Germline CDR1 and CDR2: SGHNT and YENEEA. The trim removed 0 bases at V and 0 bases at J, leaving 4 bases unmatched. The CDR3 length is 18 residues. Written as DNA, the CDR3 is TGTGCCAGCAGCTTAGACGCTAGCGGGAGGAGCTCCTACAATGAGCAGTTCTTC. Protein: CASSLDASGRSSYNEQFF.

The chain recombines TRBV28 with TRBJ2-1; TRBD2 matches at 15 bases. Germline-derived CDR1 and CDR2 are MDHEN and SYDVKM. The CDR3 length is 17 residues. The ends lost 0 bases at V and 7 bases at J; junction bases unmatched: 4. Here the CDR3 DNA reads TGTGCCAGCAGTTTATGGTCGGGACTAGCGGGGGGAAATGAGCAGTTCTTC. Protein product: CASSLWSGLAGGNEQFF.

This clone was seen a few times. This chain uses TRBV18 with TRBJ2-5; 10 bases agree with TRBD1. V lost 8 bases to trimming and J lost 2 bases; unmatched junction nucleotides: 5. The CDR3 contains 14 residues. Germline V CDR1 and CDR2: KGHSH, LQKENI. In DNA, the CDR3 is TGTGCCAGCAATCCGGGACAGGGGCAAGAGACCCAGTACTTC. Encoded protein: CASNPGQGQETQYF.

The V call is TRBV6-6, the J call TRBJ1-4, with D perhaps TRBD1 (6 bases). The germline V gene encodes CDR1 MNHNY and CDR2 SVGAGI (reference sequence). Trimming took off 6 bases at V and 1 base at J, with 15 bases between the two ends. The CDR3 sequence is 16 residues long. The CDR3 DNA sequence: TGTGCCAGCAGCCTGCACTCCAGGGGAACTAATGAAAAACTGTTTTTT. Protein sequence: CASSLHSRGTNEKLFF.

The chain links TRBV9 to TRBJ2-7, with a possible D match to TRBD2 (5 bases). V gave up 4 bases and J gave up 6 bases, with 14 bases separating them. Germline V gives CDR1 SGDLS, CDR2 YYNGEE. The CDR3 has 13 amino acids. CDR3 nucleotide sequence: TGTGCCAGCAGCCCTCAGGACGCGGGCGAGCAGTACTTC. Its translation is CASSPQDAGEQYF.

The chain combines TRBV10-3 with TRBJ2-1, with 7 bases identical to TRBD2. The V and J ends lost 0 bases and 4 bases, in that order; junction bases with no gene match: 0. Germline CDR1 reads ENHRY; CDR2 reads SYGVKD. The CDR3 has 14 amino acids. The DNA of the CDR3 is TGTGCCATCAGTGAGTCTAGCGGGTACAATGAGCAGTTCTTC. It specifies CAISESSGYNEQFF.

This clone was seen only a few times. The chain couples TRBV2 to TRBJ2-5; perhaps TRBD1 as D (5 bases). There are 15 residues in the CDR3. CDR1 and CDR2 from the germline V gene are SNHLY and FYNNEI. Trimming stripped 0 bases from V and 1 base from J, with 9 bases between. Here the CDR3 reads CASSEAGATQETQYF. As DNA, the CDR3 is TGTGCCAGCAGTGAAGCTGGGGCTACCCAAGAGACCCAGTACTTC.

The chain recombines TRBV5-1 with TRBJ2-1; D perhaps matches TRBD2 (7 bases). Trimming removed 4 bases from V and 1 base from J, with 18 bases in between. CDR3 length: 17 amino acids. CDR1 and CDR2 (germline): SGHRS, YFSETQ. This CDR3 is CASSLQAGRGSYNEQFF. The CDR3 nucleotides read TGCGCCAGCAGCCTACAGGCAGGGAGGGGGTCCTACAATGAGCAGTTCTTC.

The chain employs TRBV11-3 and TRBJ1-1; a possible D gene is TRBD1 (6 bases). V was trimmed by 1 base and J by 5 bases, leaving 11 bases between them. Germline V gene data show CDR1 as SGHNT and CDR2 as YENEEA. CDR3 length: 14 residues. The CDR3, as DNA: TGTGCCAGCAGCTTAGGGCAGGGGATGACTGAAGCTTTCTTT. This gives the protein CASSLGQGMTEAFF.